Below are 4 T cell receptor beta chains sequenced from a single sample in a study of T cells in Graves' hyperthyroidism and ophthalmopathy. Amplified regions were TCR beta CDR3 sequences from RNA transcripts. The HTBI primer set drove a first-round RT-PCR of the TCR CDR3. TCRdb itself ran the multiplex PCR reads through MiXCR, one entry per CDR3 protein. The repertoire holds over 300,000 distinct CDR3 sequences, with approximately 15% as singletons. Sequencing was performed on blood. These receptors were obtained from a woman in her fifties or sixties with Graves' hyperthyroidism.

There are many counts of this clonotype. V is TRBV7-9 and J is TRBJ2-3; 7 bases are shared with TRBD1. The CDR3 consists of 16 residues. Germline loops: CDR1 SEHNR, CDR2 FQNEAQ (reference sequence). V shed 1 base and J 1 base; nucleotides not matched to a gene: 5. The CDR3 protein is CASSLGEGTGTDTQYF. CDR3 nucleotides: TGTGCCAGCAGCTTAGGAGAAGGGACAGGCACAGATACGCAGTATTTT.

This clonotype was seen at least ten times. The rearrangement uses TRBV19 and TRBJ2-1; TRBD2 matches 10 bases. CDR3 length equals 16 residues. Looked up from germline, CDR1 is LNHDA and CDR2 is SQIVND (reference sequence). The junction had 8 bases not matched to a gene; V was cut back by 6 bases and J by 3 bases. DNA of the CDR3: TGTGCCAGTAGGCCCGGGACTAGCGACCTCTACAATGAGCAGTTCTTC. Its protein product is CASRPGTSDLYNEQFF.

This clonotype was picked up many times. DNA of the CDR3: TGTGCCAGCAGCCGACGACAGGGCGAGCAGTACTTC. Protein: CASSRRQGEQYF. The gene calls are TRBV3-1 and TRBJ2-7, with 7 bases identical to TRBD1. Germline assignment: CDR1 LGHDT and CDR2 YNNKEL (reference sequence). V trimming: 4 bases; J trimming: 6 bases; junction bases outside the gene matches: 3. CDR3 size: 12 residues.

This clonotype was counted at least ten times. The chain combines TRBV10-3 with TRBJ1-2; no clear D gene. V lost 3 bases and J 3 bases, leaving 8 bases between the germline ends. Germline assignment: CDR1 ENHRY and CDR2 SYGVKD. There are 13 residues in the CDR3. The CDR3 coding sequence is TGTGCCATCAGTGATACGTCCTACTATGGCTACACCTTC. Protein sequence: CAISDTSYYGYTF.